The entry below describes one T cell receptor (beta chain). No antigen is known for it. Sequenced on an Illumina HiSeq 2000. 5'RACE template switching, by which a universal primer site and unique molecular identifiers were added, was used to make TCR beta cDNA libraries. Synthesis of cDNA was primed from the TCR beta constant segment and was followed by two consecutive PCR amplification steps. The source study handled its data this way. Reads were demultiplexed and grouped by UMI with MIGEC, and clonotypes were assembled and quantified with MiTCR. To exclude erroneous sequences, only TCR cDNA sequences supported by at least two reads were retained. The tcR package was used for downstream repertoire analysis, with clonotypes matched between fractions based on CDR3 nucleotide sequence plus V segment. VDJmatch was used to annotate antigen specificity against VDJdb, with one amino acid substitution allowed in CDR3. One entry per CDR3 protein sequence results from the TCRdb reprocessing of the reads, with DNA left out. In this record, the V and J calls reflect TCRdb's handling and not the investigators' own analysis. The sample table gives about 170,000 distinct CDR3 sequences. The ten largest clones capture over 20% of the sample.

These data belong to a study of T cells expressing NK-cell markers (dated by TCRdb to about 2020). Background on the whole study: Seven to nine donors provided sorted CD3+CD56+NKG2C+, CD3+CD56+NKG2C- and CD3+CD56-NKG2C+ T-cell subsets, whose TCR beta-chain repertoires were profiled. Seven of the eight sequenced donors were HCMV-seropositive and one was HCMV-seronegative. The eight sequenced donors were randomly selected healthy volunteers, three men and five women. Sequencing of the libraries produced 2 x 150 bp reads on Illumina HiSeq 2000/2500, MiSeq or NextSeq. Study-wide conclusions, independent of this receptor: Whether the expanded NKG2C-expressing T cell clones were specific for HCMV antigens remained unclear. Those dominant clonotypes were again the most abundant among CD3+CD56-NKG2C+ cells in a handful of donors, at about 25-60.1%. In six donors, the dominant CD3+CD56+NKG2C+ clonotypes ranked among the top 10 CD8+ clonotypes, making up roughly 1.0-7.5% of CD8+ T cells.

CDR1 and CDR2 (SGHTS, YDEGEE) derive from the germline V gene. The CDR3 numbers 15 residues from cysteine through phenylalanine. The DNA sequence is not available. To determine HCMV serostatus, a commercial ELISA kit was used to detect HCMV-specific IgG in serum. Peripheral blood mononuclear cells were isolated from blood by Ficoll density gradient centrifugation. This TCR came from a man aged 18-70 years in good health. This chain is built from TRBV5-8 and TRBJ1-2. Sequenced sample: blood T cells: a sorted CD56 or NKG2C T cell subset, CD4+ or CD8+ T cells, or bulk PBMC T cells (not recorded which). The CDR3 region has the sequence CASSFKGYGFYGYTF. The CDR3, completed at both ends by the reference TRBV5-8 and TRBJ1-2 genes, gives the full variable domain EAGVTQSPTHLIKTRGQQATLRCSPISGHTSVYWYQQALGLGLQFLLWYDEGEERNRGNFPPRFSGRQFPNYSSELNVNALELEDSALYLCASSFKGYGFYGYTFGSGTRLTVV.